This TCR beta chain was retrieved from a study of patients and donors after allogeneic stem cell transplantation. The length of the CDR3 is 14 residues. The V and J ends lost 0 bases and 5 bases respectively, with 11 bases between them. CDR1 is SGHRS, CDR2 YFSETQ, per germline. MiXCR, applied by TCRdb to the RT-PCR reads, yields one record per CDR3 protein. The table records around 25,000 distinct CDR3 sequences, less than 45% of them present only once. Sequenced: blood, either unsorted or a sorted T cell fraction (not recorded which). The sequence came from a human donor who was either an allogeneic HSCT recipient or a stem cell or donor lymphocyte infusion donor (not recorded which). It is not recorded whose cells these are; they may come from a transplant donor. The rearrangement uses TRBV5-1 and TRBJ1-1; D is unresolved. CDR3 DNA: TGCGCCAGCAGCTTGGAGGGAACGAGGACTGAAGCTTTCTTT. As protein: CASSLEGTRTEAFF.